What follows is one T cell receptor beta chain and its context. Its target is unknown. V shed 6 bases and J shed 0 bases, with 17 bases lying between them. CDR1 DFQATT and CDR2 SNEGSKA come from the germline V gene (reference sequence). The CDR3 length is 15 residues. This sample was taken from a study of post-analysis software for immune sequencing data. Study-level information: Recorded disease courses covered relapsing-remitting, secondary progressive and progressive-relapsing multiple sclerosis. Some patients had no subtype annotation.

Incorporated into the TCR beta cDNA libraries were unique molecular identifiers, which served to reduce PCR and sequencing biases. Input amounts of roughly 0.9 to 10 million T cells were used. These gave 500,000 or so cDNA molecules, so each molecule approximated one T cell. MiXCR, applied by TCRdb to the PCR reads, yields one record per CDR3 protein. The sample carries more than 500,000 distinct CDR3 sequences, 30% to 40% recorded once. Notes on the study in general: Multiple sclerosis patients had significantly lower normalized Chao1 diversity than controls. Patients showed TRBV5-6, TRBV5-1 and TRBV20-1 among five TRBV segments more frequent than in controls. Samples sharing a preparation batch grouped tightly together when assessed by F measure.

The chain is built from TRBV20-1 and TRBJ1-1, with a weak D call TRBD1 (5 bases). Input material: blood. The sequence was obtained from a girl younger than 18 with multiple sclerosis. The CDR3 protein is CSAIPGGRVNTEAFF. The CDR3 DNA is TGCAGTGCCATCCCCGGGGGTCGGGTGAACACTGAAGCTTTCTTT.